A single sample gave rise to the 10 T cell receptor beta chains below, sequenced in a study. TCRdb's table, derived via immunoSEQ multiplex PCR, lists solely in-frame clones and lacks some. The sample holds roughly 68,000 clones, 80% to 95% seen once. Sequencing input: PBMCs. These receptors originate from a man aged 35 to 55 with rheumatoid arthritis.

The gene calls are TRBV19 and TRBJ2-7, with D uncertain. Trimming removed 2 bases from V and 2 bases from J, with 10 bases in between. Germline V lookup: CDR1 LNHDA, CDR2 SQIVND (reference sequence). This CDR3 contains 14 residues. In DNA form, the CDR3 reads TGTGCCAGTAGTATATCGGCCGACCCCTACGAGCAGTACTTC. The encoded protein is CASSISADPYEQYF.

The V call is TRBV15, the J call TRBJ1-5; D unresolved. From germline, CDR1 is LNHNV and CDR2 YYDKDF (reference sequence). The CDR3 consists of 16 residues. The V end was cut by 1 base, the J end by 1 base, with 11 bases between. Written as DNA, the CDR3 is TGTGCCACCAGCAGAGGTAAGGGATCCAGCAATCAGCCCCAGCATTTT. Translated, it gives CATSRGKGSSNQPQHF.

The chain links TRBV7-9 to TRBJ2-1, with D uncertain. Trimming stripped 4 bases from V and 8 bases from J, with 9 bases between. Germline assignment: CDR1 SEHNR and CDR2 FQNEAQ (reference sequence). This CDR3 is 12 amino acids long. CDR3 amino acids: CASSSPRDEQFF. CDR3 nucleotide sequence: TGTGCCAGCAGCTCACCTAGAGATGAGCAGTTCTTC.

This clone was seen once. This chain connects TRBV6-5 to TRBJ2-1; D is perhaps TRBD1 (6 bases). The CDR3 runs 15 residues. Germline V gene lookup returns CDR1 MNHEY and CDR2 SVGAGI. V gave up 6 bases and J gave up 9 bases, with 21 bases separating them. CDR3 bases: TGTGCCAGCAGGACCGGGACACCCGGCCCAGGTGAGCAGTTCTTC. This gives the protein CASRTGTPGPGEQFF.

The chain links TRBV5-1 to TRBJ2-1; D is perhaps TRBD2 (6 bases). Trimming removed 0 bases from V and 10 bases from J, with 17 bases in between. Germline CDR1 is SGHRS and CDR2 is YFSETQ. This CDR3 spans 15 amino acids. The CDR3: CASSLAVLLASEQFF. The CDR3 coding sequence is TGCGCCAGCAGCTTGGCGGTCCTACTAGCATCCGAGCAGTTCTTC.

The chain employs TRBV30 and TRBJ2-3; 11 bases align to TRBD2. This CDR3 contains 15 residues. The junction had 4 bases not matched to a gene; V was cut back by 0 bases and J by 5 bases. Germline values: CDR1 GTSNPN, CDR2 SVGIG (reference sequence). Here the CDR3 DNA reads TGTGCCTGGAGTGTACGTAGCGGGAGGGGAGATACGCAGTATTTT. Translating it yields CAWSVRSGRGDTQYF.

The J gene is TRBJ2-3, the V gene TRBV10-3, with D unresolved. Per germline, CDR1 ENHRY and CDR2 SYGVKD. The CDR3 is 17 amino acids. Trimming cost V 6 bases and J 2 bases, with 21 bases left between them. The CDR3: CAISNPSTGEFTDTQYF. The CDR3 DNA is TGTGCCATCAGCAACCCTTCTACTGGTGAATTCACAGATACGCAGTATTTT.

The V call is TRBV10-3, the J call TRBJ1-5, with 9 bases lining up with TRBD1. This CDR3 comprises 14 residues. CDR1 is ENHRY, CDR2 SYGVKD, per germline. The V gene end was trimmed by 4 bases and the J gene end by 5 bases; junction bases not matched to a gene: 3. This CDR3 is CAISGDRAYQPQHF. The CDR3, as DNA: TGTGCCATCAGTGGGGACAGGGCGTATCAGCCCCAGCATTTT.

This chain connects TRBV28 to TRBJ1-2; D unresolved. The germline V gene encodes CDR1 MDHEN and CDR2 SYDVKM. CDR3 size: 15 residues. Trimming cost V 5 bases and J 1 base, with 14 bases left between them. For the CDR3, the DNA is TGTGCCAGCAGTCCCTCGGACGGTTTTAACTATGGCTACACCTTC. Its protein product is CASSPSDGFNYGYTF.

This chain uses TRBV5-6 with TRBJ1-2; the D gene is possibly TRBD1 (5 bases). Germline values: CDR1 SGHDT, CDR2 YYEEEE. V lost 4 bases, J lost 3 bases, and 16 bases lay in between. CDR3 length: 15 amino acids. DNA for the CDR3: TGTGCCAGCAGCCCGGGGCGGAGGGGACACTATGGCTACACCTTC. The encoded protein is CASSPGRRGHYGYTF.